This T cell receptor (beta chain) stems from a study of blood T cell repertoires in COVID-19. About the research overall: Sample material is recorded as cDNA or gDNA derived from T cells, B-cell-depleted T cells, or PBMCs.

Germline values: CDR1 MDHEN, CDR2 SYDVKM. The CDR3 contains 16 residues. The ends lost 1 base at V and 2 bases at J; junction bases unmatched: 4. The authors' processing: Amplifying reference gene primers gave estimates of nucleated cell counts. Generated by immunoSEQ multiplex PCR, the TCRdb table keeps only in-frame clones and is missing some. V and J calls plus clone size are reproduced from that table; the DNA served to infer D and trimming. The sample holds 99,000 or so clones, roughly 80% seen once. This clone was recorded a few times. Specimen: peripheral blood. The sequence came from an elderly woman with active or convalescent COVID-19. J is TRBJ2-7 and V is TRBV28; 11 bases are a match to TRBD2. The CDR3 spells CASSLSGLAGTYEQYF. The CDR3 coding sequence is TGTGCCAGCAGTTTATCTGGACTAGCGGGTACCTACGAGCAGTACTTC.